Below, 21 T cell receptor beta chains from the same sample are listed, as sequenced in a study of blood T cell repertoires in COVID-19. Some clones are missing from TCRdb's copy, which holds only in-frame ones; the method was immunoSEQ multiplex PCR. The sample carries roughly 20,000 clones, around nine tenths recorded once. Sequenced: peripheral blood. The receptors were gathered from a human donor with active COVID-19. The donor label of this sample is uncertain.

The rearrangement joins TRBV3-1 (or the pseudogene TRBV3-2) to TRBJ2-7; TRBD1 is a possible D gene (6 bases). This CDR3 spans 16 amino acids. Deletions cut 4 bases from V and 3 bases from J, with 19 bases between. Germline-derived CDR1 and CDR2 are LGHDT and YNNKEL (reference sequence). The CDR3 sequence is CASSRGGLPQLYEQYF. CDR3 bases: TGTGCCAGCAGCCGTGGGGGCCTACCCCAACTCTACGAGCAGTACTTC.

This chain links TRBV2 with TRBJ1-6, with 7 bases that match TRBD1. Trimming cost V 7 bases and J 7 bases; bases outside gene matches: 7. The CDR3 runs 14 residues. Germline V CDR1 and CDR2: SNHLY, FYNNEI. CDR3 in DNA: TGTGCCAGCACCTGGGACAGTATCAATTCACCCCTCCACTTT. The encoded protein is CASTWDSINSPLHF.

The rearrangement links TRBV9 to TRBJ2-1, with TRBD2 identical over 7 bases. V was clipped by 0 bases and J by 7 bases; unmatched bases: 4. The V gene's germline CDR1 is SGDLS and CDR2 YYNGEE. The CDR3 extends over 14 amino acids. The DNA for the CDR3 is TGTGCCAGCAGCGTAGAAACTAGCGCGAATGAGCAGTTCTTC. Its translation: CASSVETSANEQFF. Variable domain in full (rest from reference TRBV9 and TRBJ2-1): DSGVTQTPKHLITATGQRVTLRCSPRSGDLSVYWYQQSLDQGLQFLIQYYNGEERAKGNILERFSAQQFPDLHSELNLSSLELGDSALYFCASSVETSANEQFFGPGTRLTVL.

The CDR3: CASSFSKTGFYEQYF. CDR3 DNA: TGTGCCAGCAGTTTTAGCAAGACGGGGTTCTACGAGCAGTACTTC. This chain connects TRBV28 to TRBJ2-7, with D maybe TRBD2 (5 bases). Trimming cost V 3 bases and J 3 bases, with 15 bases left between them. The CDR3 is 15 amino acids. CDR1 is MDHEN and CDR2 is SYDVKM in the germline V gene.

This chain joins TRBV19 and TRBJ2-6; TRBD1 agrees at 7 bases. The junction had 6 bases not matched to a gene; V was cut back by 7 bases and J by 0 bases. The V gene's germline CDR1 is LNHDA and CDR2 SQIVND (reference sequence). The CDR3 has 16 residues. The CDR3 sequence is CASTGDSRSGANVLTF. For the CDR3, the DNA is TGTGCCAGTACAGGGGACAGCCGCTCTGGGGCCAACGTCCTGACTTTC.

The rearrangement uses TRBV11-2 and TRBJ2-7, with D hard to call. Looked up from germline, CDR1 is SGHAT and CDR2 is FQNNGV. Trimming stripped 1 base from V and 7 bases from J, with 8 bases between. The CDR3 runs to 12 residues. The CDR3 spells CASSLGQDEQYF. In DNA form, the CDR3 reads TGTGCCAGCAGCTTAGGGCAAGATGAGCAGTACTTC.

This sequence joins TRBV18 and TRBJ1-1, with D maybe TRBD1 (5 bases). V gave up 3 bases and J gave up 1 base, with 6 bases separating them. Germline loops: CDR1 KGHSH, CDR2 LQKENI. The CDR3 is 13 amino acids. CDR3 nucleotide sequence: TGTGCCAGCTCACCTCAGGGGAACACTGAAGCTTTCTTT. It yields the protein CASSPQGNTEAFF. Variable domain in full (rest from reference TRBV18 and TRBJ1-1): NAGVMQNPRHLVRRRGQEARLRCSPMKGHSHVYWYRQLPEEGLKFMVYLQKENIIDESGMPKERFSAEFPKEGPSILRIQQVVRGDSAAYFCASSPQGNTEAFFGQGTRLTVV.

The rearrangement uses TRBV4-3 and TRBJ2-1, with 12 bases fitting TRBD2. V dropped 4 bases and J dropped 4; count of bases not matched to a gene: 2. The CDR3 has 15 residues. Germline CDR1 reads LGHNA; CDR2 reads YSLEER. The CDR3 region is CASSRLAGAYNEQFF. The CDR3 DNA sequence: TGCGCCAGCAGCCGACTAGCGGGAGCTTACAATGAGCAGTTCTTC.

Only a few counts were recorded for this clone. The chain joins TRBV10-3 to TRBJ1-2, with TRBD1 as a possible D gene (5 bases). The CDR3 totals 15 residues. Germline CDR1 ENHRY, CDR2 SYGVKD. Trimming removed 3 bases from V and 7 bases from J, with 18 bases in between. The CDR3 protein is CAISDGPERGIGYTF. The CDR3 nucleotides are TGTGCCATCAGTGATGGGCCGGAAAGGGGTATTGGCTACACCTTC.

The chain employs TRBV5-1 and TRBJ2-5; D is perhaps TRBD2 (5 bases). CDR3 length: 13 amino acids. From germline, CDR1 is SGHRS and CDR2 YFSETQ. Trimming left V 2 bases short and J 5 bases short, with 10 bases between. This CDR3 is CASSFLEAETQYF. For the CDR3, the DNA is TGCGCCAGCAGCTTTTTGGAGGCGGAGACCCAGTACTTC. The entire variable domain, with the rest obtained from reference TRBV5-1 and TRBJ2-5, is as follows: KAGVTQTPRYLIKTRGQQVTLSCSPISGHRSVSWYQQTPGQGLQFLFEYFSETQRNKGNFPGRFSGRQFSNSRSEMNVSTLELGDSALYLCASSFLEAETQYFGPGTRLLVL.

V and J are TRBV6-5 and TRBJ2-1, with a weak D call TRBD2 (5 bases). The germline V gene has CDR1 MNHEY and CDR2 SVGAGI. Trimming shortened V by 6 bases and J by 6 bases, and 15 bases separated the two germline ends. The CDR3 length is 14 residues. The CDR3 spells CASRPTTRINEQFF. The CDR3 nucleotides read TGTGCCAGCAGGCCCACCACTAGAATCAATGAGCAGTTCTTC.

This clone showed up just once. The V and J genes are TRBV2 and TRBJ1-4; D perhaps matches TRBD1 (5 bases). V dropped 4 bases and J dropped 10 bases, with 22 bases sitting between them. Per the germline V gene, CDR1 is SNHLY and CDR2 is FYNNEI. The CDR3 has 16 residues. CDR3 sequence reads: CASSVGHLKTQVKLFF. Here the CDR3 DNA reads TGTGCCAGCAGTGTCGGACACCTCAAAACCCAAGTAAAACTGTTTTTT.

V and J are TRBV6-6 and TRBJ1-5; 11 nucleotides agree with TRBD1. This CDR3 contains 18 residues. J lost 5 bases, V lost 5 bases, and 14 bases had no gene match. Germline loops: CDR1 MNHNY, CDR2 SVGAGI (reference sequence). CDR3 in DNA: TGTGCCAGCAGTCCCTCGCCCGGGACAGGGGGGGATGATCAGCCCCAGCATTTT. This sequence encodes CASSPSPGTGGDDQPQHF.

The chain is built from TRBV28 and TRBJ2-3; 8 bases match TRBD2. Germline values: CDR1 MDHEN, CDR2 SYDVKM. Unmatched junction bases numbered 23, after V lost 5 bases and J lost 1 base. The CDR3 sequence is 21 residues long. The CDR3 loop reads CASSVIGPGLARRAGTDTQYF. In DNA, the CDR3 is TGTGCCAGCAGTGTCATTGGACCAGGACTAGCCAGGAGGGCTGGCACAGATACGCAGTATTTT.

The chain is built from TRBV10-3 and TRBJ2-7; TRBD2 matches at 12 bases. Trimming took 3 bases from V and 2 from J; bases not matched to a gene: 8. Germline V gene data show CDR1 as ENHRY and CDR2 as SYGVKD. This CDR3 region has 17 residues. CDR3: CAISDFGLAGPPYEQYF. CDR3 in DNA: TGTGCCATCAGTGACTTCGGACTAGCGGGACCCCCCTACGAGCAGTACTTC.

The chain has TRBV4-3 and TRBJ2-1; 9 bases map to TRBD2. This CDR3 is built from 17 residues. CDR1 and CDR2 (germline): LGHNA, YSLEER. J gave up 7 bases and V 3 bases, and 13 bases lay outside the gene matches. The CDR3, as DNA: TGCGCCAGCAGCCAGGGTCTAGCGGGATCAAGGAGGAATGAGCAGTTCTTC. It translates to CASSQGLAGSRRNEQFF.

J is TRBJ2-7 and V is TRBV10-2; 11 bases line up with TRBD2. The germline CDR1 and CDR2 sequences are WSHSY and SAAADI. This CDR3 has 14 residues. The trim removed 6 bases at V and 0 bases at J, leaving 1 base unmatched. DNA of the CDR3: TGCGCCAGCAGGACTAGCGGGAACTCCTACGAGCAGTACTTC. Its protein is CASRTSGNSYEQYF.

This clone was counted a single time. For the CDR3, the DNA is TGTGCCAGCGGTCACCAGGGTATCGCTGAAGCTTTCTTT. Its translation is CASGHQGIAEAFF. The chain couples TRBV21-1 to TRBJ1-1; the DNA was not used to check the table's D call, TRBD1. TRBV21-1 represents a pseudogene. The CDR3 length is 13 residues.

This chain links TRBV19 with TRBJ2-4, with TRBD2 as a possible D gene (5 bases). Trimming took off 5 bases at V and 0 bases at J, with 11 bases between the two ends. CDR1 LNHDA and CDR2 SQIVND come from the germline V gene (reference sequence). The length of the CDR3 is 15 residues. The CDR3: CASSPRTAAKNIQYF. CDR3 nucleotide sequence: TGTGCCAGTAGTCCCCGGACTGCAGCCAAAAACATTCAGTACTTC.

The chain joins TRBV9 to TRBJ2-1, with 11 bases fitting TRBD2. Germline V gene sequence: CDR1 SGDLS, CDR2 YYNGEE. The CDR3 sequence is 16 residues long. With V trimmed by 2 bases and J by 2 bases, 3 bases remained unmatched. The CDR3 reads CASSVGLAAAYNEQFF. The DNA of the CDR3 is TGTGCCAGCAGCGTGGGACTAGCGGCGGCCTACAATGAGCAGTTCTTC. Full variable domain (missing parts from reference TRBV9 and TRBJ2-1): DSGVTQTPKHLITATGQRVTLRCSPRSGDLSVYWYQQSLDQGLQFLIQYYNGEERAKGNILERFSAQQFPDLHSELNLSSLELGDSALYFCASSVGLAAAYNEQFFGPGTRLTVL.

The chain has TRBV6-1 and TRBJ2-2; the D is unclear. The germline V and J ends were trimmed by 2 bases and 1 base, with 8 bases remaining between them. The length of the CDR3 is 15 residues. The germline CDR1 and CDR2 sequences are MNHNS and SASEGT. CDR3 region: CASSELRRNTGELFF. The CDR3 coding sequence is TGTGCCAGCAGTGAATTGAGGCGGAACACCGGGGAGCTGTTTTTT.